Below, 28 T cell receptor beta chains from the same sample are listed, as sequenced in a study of shared clonotypes between healthy human individuals. Sequencing was performed with immunoSEQ multiplex PCR; in TCRdb, only in-frame clones are kept and a portion is missing. This sample yields some 2.1 million clones, of which about 95% are seen a single time; 0.9% to 1.4% belongs to the top ten. Naive CD8 cells comprised CD45RO-negative, CCR7-positively selected cells, excluding terminally differentiated effector memory CD45RA+ cells. Sample: naive CD8+ T cells sorted from blood. These TCRs come from a man in his late teens or twenties in good health.

In regard to this clone: The same CDR3 arises from other DNA sequences in this sample as well. The gene calls are TRBV9 and TRBJ2-5; D not certain. Germline V gene sequence: CDR1 SGDLS, CDR2 YYNGEE. CDR3 length: 13 residues. V gave up 0 bases and J gave up 5 bases, with 8 bases separating them. Written as DNA, the CDR3 is TGTGCCAGCAGCGTAGACCCCCGGGAGACCCAGTACTTC. This encodes CASSVDPRETQYF. The full variable domain, with the rest looked up from reference TRBV9 and TRBJ2-5, is DSGVTQTPKHLITATGQRVTLRCSPRSGDLSVYWYQQSLDQGLQFLIQYYNGEERAKGNILERFSAQQFPDLHSELNLSSLELGDSALYFCASSVDPRETQYFGPGTRLLVL.

The chain couples TRBV19 to TRBJ1-5; D gene ambiguous. V lost 3 bases, J lost 2 bases, and 14 bases lay in between. Germline CDR1 reads LNHDA; CDR2 reads SQIVND (reference sequence). The CDR3 extends over 16 amino acids. DNA for the CDR3: TGTGCCAGTAGTATTATTGGAGGGATGGGCAATCAGCCCCAGCATTTT. As protein: CASSIIGGMGNQPQHF.

On this clone itself: This specimen includes other DNA sequences encoding the same CDR3. The chain links TRBV7-9 to TRBJ1-4, with D unresolved. V was clipped by 0 bases and J by 5 bases, with 7 bases between them. CDR1 and CDR2 (germline): SEHNR, FQNEAQ (reference sequence). The CDR3 contains 14 residues. The CDR3 DNA follows: TGTGCCAGCAGCTTAGCGGGTTCGAATGAAAAACTGTTTTTT. The encoded protein is CASSLAGSNEKLFF.

V usage is TRBV6-6 and J usage is TRBJ1-1; 7 bases match TRBD1. Germline V gene data show CDR1 as MNHNY and CDR2 as SVGAGI (reference sequence). Losses at the gene ends were 5 bases for V and 4 bases for J; bases not matched to a gene: 4. This CDR3 comprises 13 residues. CDR3 protein: CASSLRGGTEAFF. CDR3 sequence (DNA): TGTGCCAGCAGTCTCAGGGGGGGCACTGAAGCTTTCTTT.

The genes are TRBV13 and TRBJ2-7; maybe TRBD2 (5 bases). CDR1 PRHDT and CDR2 FYEKMQ come from the germline V gene (reference sequence). The V end lost 5 bases, the J end lost 2 bases, and 10 bases lay between the germline ends. This CDR3 region has 13 residues. The CDR3: CASSTTGTYEQYF. The CDR3 region has the DNA TGTGCCAGCAGCACAACGGGGACCTACGAGCAGTACTTC.

The chain uses TRBV10-3 and TRBJ1-1, with D unclear. Germline V gene sequence: CDR1 ENHRY, CDR2 SYGVKD. The V and J ends lost 7 bases and 0 bases respectively, with 15 bases between them. The CDR3 contains 15 residues. For the CDR3, the DNA is TGTGCCATCACCCCGGACGGATTAATGAACACTGAAGCTTTCTTT. This encodes CAITPDGLMNTEAFF.

The gene calls are TRBV2 and TRBJ2-1, with a possible D match to TRBD1 (6 bases). Germline values: CDR1 SNHLY, CDR2 FYNNEI. Trimming removed 7 bases from V and 0 bases from J, with 13 bases in between. CDR3 length equals 15 residues. DNA of the CDR3: TGTGCCAGCACCCAGGGGATTATCTCCTACAATGAGCAGTTCTTC. Protein product: CASTQGIISYNEQFF.

The chain recombines TRBV28 with TRBJ1-6; D is ambiguous. Germline V lookup: CDR1 MDHEN, CDR2 SYDVKM. Trimming pared 2 bases from V and 0 bases from J, leaving 2 bases between. The CDR3 consists of 14 residues. Here the CDR3 reads CASSLRSYNSPLHF. The CDR3 DNA follows: TGTGCCAGCAGTTTACGCTCCTATAATTCACCCCTCCACTTT.

V and J are TRBV7-2 and TRBJ2-5; D is undetermined. There are 15 residues in the CDR3. V was cut by 5 bases and J by 2 bases, with 15 bases left in between. The germline V gene encodes CDR1 SGHTA and CDR2 FQGNSA. The CDR3 spells CASSQIWETQETQYF. CDR3 DNA sequence: TGTGCCAGCAGCCAGATATGGGAAACACAAGAGACCCAGTACTTC.

This clone turned up a few times. The chain employs TRBV6-6 and TRBJ2-7; TRBD1 matches 7 bases. The germline gives CDR1 MNHNY, CDR2 SVGAGI (reference sequence). This CDR3 comprises 13 residues. The ends lost 6 bases at V and 6 bases at J; junction bases unmatched: 8. The CDR3 loop reads CASRNHDRAEQYF. The CDR3 region has the DNA TGTGCCAGCAGAAACCACGACAGGGCCGAGCAGTACTTC.

This rearrangement joins TRBV6-5 to TRBJ1-2; D unclear. The CDR3 covers 12 residues. Germline CDR1 is MNHEY and CDR2 is SVGAGI. V was pared by 4 bases and J by 4 bases, with 7 bases between. The CDR3 DNA follows: TGTGCCAGCAGTTCAGAGTCCTATGGCTACACCTTC. It is translated as CASSSESYGYTF.

V is TRBV11-2 and J is TRBJ1-1; D remains unclear. Trimming left V 8 bases short and J 4 bases short, with 17 bases between. The CDR3 is 14 residues long. The germline gives CDR1 SGHAT, CDR2 FQNNGV. The CDR3 nucleotides read TGTGCCAGCTCCAAAGGACGGGAGCGCACTGAAGCTTTCTTT. This sequence encodes CASSKGRERTEAFF.

The V gene is TRBV5-6, the J gene TRBJ2-1; tentative D call: TRBD1 (7 bases). The length of the CDR3 is 13 residues. V was pared by 3 bases and J by 6 bases, with 10 bases between. Germline CDR1 is SGHDT and CDR2 is YYEEEE. CDR3 sequence (DNA): TGTGCCAGCAGCTGGGGGGACAGCAATGAGCAGTTCTTC. As protein: CASSWGDSNEQFF.

About this clone: The identical CDR3 is also encoded by other nucleotide sequences in the sample. The V call is TRBV27, the J call TRBJ2-7; 7 nucleotides match TRBD1. This CDR3 is 13 amino acids long. V was clipped by 3 bases and J by 4 bases; unmatched bases: 3. Looked up from germline, CDR1 is MNHEY and CDR2 is SMNVEV (reference sequence). The CDR3: CASSFGTAYEQYF. CDR3 in DNA: TGTGCCAGCAGTTTTGGGACAGCTTACGAGCAGTACTTC.

J is TRBJ1-5 and V is TRBV6-5; 7 bases align to TRBD1. V lost 2 bases to trimming and J lost 0 bases; unmatched junction nucleotides: 1. Germline values: CDR1 MNHEY, CDR2 SVGAGI. The CDR3 sequence is 15 residues long. CDR3: CASSYDRDSNQPQHF. The CDR3 nucleotides read TGTGCCAGCAGTTACGACAGGGATAGCAATCAGCCCCAGCATTTT.

This chain joins TRBV27 and TRBJ2-5; 10 nucleotides match TRBD2. From germline, CDR1 is MNHEY and CDR2 SMNVEV (reference sequence). The CDR3 consists of 16 residues. With V trimmed by 6 bases and J by 3 bases, 10 bases remained unmatched. The CDR3 here is CASSRYSGGIKETQYF. CDR3 bases: TGTGCCAGCAGCCGGTATAGCGGGGGGATTAAAGAGACCCAGTACTTC.

V is TRBV6-5 and J is TRBJ1-4; perhaps TRBD1 as D (5 bases). CDR1 and CDR2 from the germline V gene are MNHEY and SVGAGI. The V end was cut by 6 bases, the J end by 4 bases, with 15 bases between. The CDR3 runs to 15 residues. CDR3 in amino acids: CASSPDSRVNEKLFF. The CDR3, as DNA: TGTGCCAGCAGCCCCGACAGCCGAGTTAATGAAAAACTGTTTTTT.

This clone was seen only once. V and J are TRBV6-5 and TRBJ1-4, with D maybe TRBD1 (6 bases). The V and J ends lost 2 bases and 5 bases respectively, with 15 bases between them. This CDR3 is 16 amino acids long. Looked up from germline, CDR1 is MNHEY and CDR2 is SVGAGI. In DNA form, the CDR3 reads TGTGCCAGCAGTTACACCAACAGGGCCTCGAATGAAAAACTGTTTTTT. Protein product: CASSYTNRASNEKLFF.

The gene calls are TRBV9 and TRBJ2-3; 9 bases match TRBD2. J lost 2 bases, V lost 0 bases, and 7 bases had no gene match. The CDR3 sequence is 17 residues long. Germline loops: CDR1 SGDLS, CDR2 YYNGEE. The CDR3 spells CASSVESAGGYTDTQYF. The CDR3 DNA sequence: TGTGCCAGCAGCGTAGAGTCGGCGGGAGGGTACACAGATACGCAGTATTTT. Based on the CDR3 plus reference TRBV9 and TRBJ2-3, the full variable domain is DSGVTQTPKHLITATGQRVTLRCSPRSGDLSVYWYQQSLDQGLQFLIQYYNGEERAKGNILERFSAQQFPDLHSELNLSSLELGDSALYFCASSVESAGGYTDTQYFGPGTRLTVL.

This sequence joins TRBV10-1 and TRBJ2-7, with D unclear. This CDR3 spans 14 amino acids. CDR1 and CDR2 from the germline V gene are WNHNN and SYGVQD (reference sequence). V was pared by 3 bases and J by 1 base, with 10 bases between. This chain's CDR3 is CASSEGFESYEQYF. CDR3 in DNA: TGCGCCAGCAGTGAAGGTTTCGAATCCTACGAGCAGTACTTC.

This clone came up once. The rearrangement links TRBV29-1 to TRBJ2-5; D tentatively reads TRBD1 or TRBD2 (5 bases each). There are 14 residues in the CDR3. The V end was cut by 3 bases, the J end by 2 bases, with 13 bases between. Germline V gene lookup returns CDR1 SQVTM and CDR2 ANQGSEA. The CDR3 loop is CSVDPGTEQETQYF. CDR3 DNA sequence: TGCAGCGTTGACCCCGGGACGGAACAAGAGACCCAGTACTTC.

The chain carries TRBV4-1 and TRBJ2-1; 7 nucleotides match TRBD2. V shed 4 bases, J shed 0 bases, and the junction held 9 bases outside the gene matches. The CDR3 is 17 amino acids. Germline V lookup: CDR1 MGHRA, CDR2 YSYEKL. The CDR3 DNA sequence: TGCGCCAGCAGCCCCCTGGCGGGGGTGAGCTCCTACAATGAGCAGTTCTTC. Its protein is CASSPLAGVSSYNEQFF.

The rearrangement joins TRBV18 to TRBJ2-3; 11 nucleotides match TRBD2. This CDR3 is built from 17 residues. CDR1 KGHSH and CDR2 LQKENI come from the germline V gene. Unmatched junction bases numbered 7, after V lost 3 bases and J lost 2 bases. CDR3 amino acids: CASSPTSGRVFTDTQYF. DNA for the CDR3: TGTGCCAGCTCACCCACTAGCGGGAGAGTTTTCACAGATACGCAGTATTTT.

This sequence joins TRBV2 and TRBJ2-1; D is unclear. Trimming pared 7 bases from V and 6 bases from J, leaving 13 bases between. In germline, CDR1 is SNHLY, CDR2 FYNNEI. This CDR3 is 13 amino acids long. DNA of the CDR3: TGTGCCAGCACCGATAACCAGGCCAATGAGCAGTTCTTC. Translation gives CASTDNQANEQFF.

This clone has only one observation. V gene TRBV7-9 combines with J gene TRBJ2-1, with D perhaps matching TRBD2 (5 bases). This CDR3 comprises 17 residues. The V end lost 2 bases, the J end lost 5 bases, and 19 bases lay between the germline ends. Per the germline V gene, CDR1 is SEHNR and CDR2 is FQNEAQ (reference sequence). Here the CDR3 DNA reads TGTGCCAGCAGCTTAAGTGTTGAGTGGGAGATCGACAATGAGCAGTTCTTC. This translates into CASSLSVEWEIDNEQFF.

The V call is TRBV7-9, the J call TRBJ1-5, with 7 bases aligning to TRBD1. The CDR3 is made up of 15 amino acids. Germline lookup yields CDR1 SEHNR and CDR2 FQNEAQ (reference sequence). Germline trimming cut 3 bases from V and 5 bases from J; bases unmatched to any gene: 7. The CDR3 loop reads CASSFGQEGDQPQHF. As DNA, the CDR3 is TGTGCCAGCAGCTTCGGACAGGAGGGCGATCAGCCCCAGCATTTT.

The V gene is TRBV27, the J gene TRBJ2-2, with 9 bases fitting TRBD2. The CDR3 totals 18 residues. Trimming removed 0 bases from V and 5 bases from J; junction bases left unmatched: 10. The germline gives CDR1 MNHEY, CDR2 SMNVEV (reference sequence). The DNA of the CDR3 is TGTGCCAGCAGTTTATCAATAGCGGGGGTAGGGTATACCGGGGAGCTGTTTTTT. The encoded protein is CASSLSIAGVGYTGELFF.

A word on this clone: Other nucleotide sequences in the sample specify the same CDR3. This chain links TRBV5-6 with TRBJ1-3, with 10 bases matching TRBD1. Germline lookup yields CDR1 SGHDT and CDR2 YYEEEE. The CDR3 has 15 residues. Trimming cost V 5 bases and J 2 bases; bases outside gene matches: 4. For the CDR3, the DNA is TGTGCCAGCAGTTTTGGACAGGGGGCTGGAAACACCATATATTTT. Encoded protein: CASSFGQGAGNTIYF.